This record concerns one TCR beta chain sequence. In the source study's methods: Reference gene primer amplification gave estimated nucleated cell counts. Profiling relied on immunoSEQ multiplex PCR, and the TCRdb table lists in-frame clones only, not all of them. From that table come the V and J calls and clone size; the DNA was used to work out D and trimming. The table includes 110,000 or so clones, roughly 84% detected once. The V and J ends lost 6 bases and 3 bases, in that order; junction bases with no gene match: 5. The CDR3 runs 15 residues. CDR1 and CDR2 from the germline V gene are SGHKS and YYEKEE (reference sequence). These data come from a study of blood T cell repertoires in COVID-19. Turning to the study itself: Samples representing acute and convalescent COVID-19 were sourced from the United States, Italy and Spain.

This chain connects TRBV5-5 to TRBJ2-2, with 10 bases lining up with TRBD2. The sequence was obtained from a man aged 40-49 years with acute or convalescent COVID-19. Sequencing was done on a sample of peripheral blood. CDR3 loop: CASTVLAGYTGELFF. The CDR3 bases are TGTGCCAGCACCGTACTAGCGGGGTACACCGGGGAGCTGTTTTTT. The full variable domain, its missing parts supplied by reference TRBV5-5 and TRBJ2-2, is DAGVTQSPTHLIKTRGQQVTLRCSPISGHKSVSWYQQVLGQGPQFIFQYYEKEERGRGNFPDRFSARQFPNYSSELNVNALLLGDSALYLCASTVLAGYTGELFFGEGSRLTVL.